The 32 T cell receptor beta chains listed next were all sequenced from one sample in a study of shared clonotypes between healthy human individuals. TCRdb keeps only in-frame clones here, not all; method: immunoSEQ multiplex PCR. This table has 450,000 to 650,000 clones, 70% to 80% appearing once. Sequenced sample: PBMCs. The receptors were gathered from a woman in her thirties or forties in good health. Some clones in this sample may be carry-over from other donors' samples.

This clone was counted only a few times. Its ends do not fully match the called genes, so a read error is possible. The chain joins TRBV7-8 to TRBJ1-1; 9 bases align to TRBD1. Germline V gives CDR1 SGHVS, CDR2 FQNEAQ. This CDR3 contains 13 residues. CDR3 amino acids: CASNLQGANEAFF. The DNA of the CDR3 is TGTGCCAGCAACTTACAGGGGGCCAATGAAGCTTTCTTT.

The gene calls are TRBV25-1 and TRBJ1-1; no clear D gene. The germline V gene encodes CDR1 MGHDK and CDR2 SYGVNS. This CDR3 region has 13 residues. Trimming removed 4 bases from V and 7 bases from J, with 13 bases in between. CDR3 bases: TGTGCCAGCAGTGTTCGCCAGGACGGTGAAGCTTTCTTT. Translation: CASSVRQDGEAFF.

The chain uses TRBV30 and TRBJ2-7, with TRBD1 as a possible D gene (6 bases). The germline V gene encodes CDR1 GTSNPN and CDR2 SVGIG (reference sequence). V lost 4 bases and J 4 bases, leaving 11 bases between the germline ends. This CDR3 contains 12 residues. As DNA, the CDR3 is TGTGCCTGGACCATAGGGGGATACGAGCAGTACTTC. This translates into CAWTIGGYEQYF.

This chain connects TRBV19 to TRBJ2-7; 8 bases map to TRBD1. The CDR3 is 12 amino acids. With V trimmed by 9 bases and J by 3 bases, 4 bases remained unmatched. Germline V gene sequence: CDR1 LNHDA, CDR2 SQIVND (reference sequence). The CDR3 loop is CASGQGSYEQYF. The CDR3 DNA follows: TGTGCCAGCGGACAGGGCAGCTACGAGCAGTACTTC.

The CDR3 nucleotides are TGTGCCAGCAGCTTAGATGGGGCAGGGTGGGTTAGGTCCTATGGCTACACCTTC. Its protein is CASSLDGAGWVRSYGYTF. The chain has TRBV7-2 and TRBJ1-2, with a weak D call TRBD1 (5 bases). The CDR3 sequence is 18 residues long. Germline V lookup: CDR1 SGHTA, CDR2 FQGNSA. Trimming stripped 1 base from V and 4 bases from J, with 22 bases between. The complete variable domain, with remaining parts taken from reference TRBV7-2 and TRBJ1-2, reads GAGVSQSPSNKVTEKGKDVELRCDPISGHTALYWYRQSLGQGLEFLIYFQGNSAPDKSGLPSDRFSAERTGGSVSTLTIQRTQQEDSAVYLCASSLDGAGWVRSYGYTFGSGTRLTVV.

The chain joins TRBV28 to TRBJ2-7, with D tentatively TRBD2 (6 bases). The CDR3 is 13 residues long. V was pared by 8 bases and J by 2 bases, with 13 bases between. Germline values: CDR1 MDHEN, CDR2 SYDVKM. CDR3 sequence reads: CASWASDAYEQYF. The CDR3 DNA reads TGTGCCAGCTGGGCTAGCGATGCCTACGAGCAGTACTTC.

With regard to this clone: This sample also contains other DNA sequences that code for the same CDR3. This chain uses TRBV5-1 with TRBJ2-5, with D possibly TRBD2 on 6 matching bases. There are 15 residues in the CDR3. Germline V gene data show CDR1 as SGHRS and CDR2 as YFSETQ. Between the trimmed V and J ends, which lost 0 bases and 3 bases, there was a span of 12 bases. This CDR3 reads CASSLDPGVEETQYF. The CDR3 nucleotides read TGCGCCAGCAGCTTGGACCCGGGAGTCGAAGAGACCCAGTACTTC.

In this sample, this clone turned up once. The rearrangement uses TRBV28 and TRBJ2-7; TRBD2 matches 8 bases. Germline V gives CDR1 MDHEN, CDR2 SYDVKM. Trimming at V came to 5 bases and at J to 2 bases, leaving 5 bases not matched to a gene. This CDR3 comprises 14 residues. CDR3 sequence reads: CASSTGLETYEQYF. The CDR3 DNA is TGTGCCAGCAGTACGGGACTAGAAACCTACGAGCAGTACTTC.

This clone was counted once. The chain employs TRBV5-1 and TRBJ2-5, with 13 bases fitting TRBD2. The DNA end is more similar to TRBJ2-7, so the J call may be wrong. Germline V lookup: CDR1 SGHRS, CDR2 YFSETQ. There are 20 residues in the CDR3. The CDR3 spells CASSLDWGLAGLTPTYEQYF. CDR3 coding DNA: TGCGCCAGCAGCTTGGACTGGGGACTAGCGGGACTCACCCCCACCTACGAGCAGTACTTC.

V is TRBV18 and J is TRBJ2-5, with D tentatively TRBD1 or TRBD2 (5 bases each). With the DNA end fitting TRBJ2-7 better, the J assignment may be wrong. Germline V gene data show CDR1 as KGHSH and CDR2 as LQKENI. The CDR3 extends over 13 amino acids. CDR3: CASSPPGAYEQYF. CDR3 DNA: TGTGCCAGCTCACCACCGGGGGCCTACGAGCAGTACTTC.

The sample holds one count of this clone. V gene TRBV2 combines with J gene TRBJ2-7, with TRBD2 identical over 9 bases. The germline V gene has CDR1 SNHLY and CDR2 FYNNEI. This CDR3 has 17 amino acids. The trim removed 4 bases at V and 0 bases at J, leaving 10 bases unmatched. The CDR3 nucleotides read TGTGCCAGCAGTGCGGATAGCGGGAGATACGGCTCCTACGAGCAGTACTTC. Encoded protein: CASSADSGRYGSYEQYF.

On this clone itself: A much larger clone sits a single nucleotide away, making a read error possible. Other DNA sequences in this sample translate to the same CDR3. The chain combines TRBV28 with TRBJ1-3; D perhaps matches TRBD1 (5 bases). Germline lookup yields CDR1 MDHEN and CDR2 SYDVKM. This CDR3 is built from 13 residues. The CDR3 loop reads CASNGGAGNTIYF. Written as DNA, the CDR3 is TGTGCCAGCAATGGAGGGGCCGGAAACACTATATATTTT.

The sample holds one count of this clone. With a much larger clone just one base away, this may be a read error. V is TRBV1 and J is TRBJ2-4; TRBD2, as called in the table, went unchecked against the DNA. TRBV1 is classified as a pseudogene. The CDR3 is made up of 15 amino acids. The CDR3 DNA is TGCACCAGCAGCCAAGACGAGTTTTCGTGGAACATTCAGTACTTC. Translation gives CTSSQDEFSWNIQYF.

V gene TRBV5-1 combines with J gene TRBJ2-2; no firm D call. Trimming shortened V by 4 bases and J by 6 bases, and 13 bases separated the two germline ends. The CDR3 has 14 residues. In germline, CDR1 is SGHRS, CDR2 YFSETQ. The CDR3 protein is CASSLTPTPGELFF. Here the CDR3 DNA reads TGCGCCAGCAGCCTTACTCCGACCCCCGGGGAGCTGTTTTTT.

The chain uses TRBV5-1 and TRBJ2-3; 7 positions agree with TRBD1. V trimming: 2 bases; J trimming: 3 bases; junction bases outside the gene matches: 6. Germline V gene lookup returns CDR1 SGHRS and CDR2 YFSETQ. The CDR3 consists of 15 residues. CDR3 in DNA: TGCGCCAGCAGCTTTGAGGGGGCGCGAACAGATACGCAGTATTTT. This gives the protein CASSFEGARTDTQYF.

This clone was found once. The chain couples TRBV19 to TRBJ2-1; no reliable D call. This CDR3 is 13 amino acids long. CDR1 LNHDA and CDR2 SQIVND come from the germline V gene (reference sequence). V was cut by 2 bases and J by 2 bases, with 4 bases left in between. The CDR3 sequence is CASSITTYNEQFF. CDR3 DNA: TGTGCCAGTAGTATAACAACCTACAATGAGCAGTTCTTC.

A word on this clone: Within the sample, other DNA sequences also encode this same CDR3. V usage is TRBV2 and J usage is TRBJ1-5; weak D call: TRBD1 (6 bases). CDR3 size: 13 residues. Trimming removed 6 bases from V and 1 base from J, with 7 bases in between. CDR1 and CDR2 from the germline V gene are SNHLY and FYNNEI. CDR3 sequence (DNA): TGTGCCAGCAGAGGACAGAGCAATCAGCCCCAGCATTTT. It codes for CASRGQSNQPQHF. The whole variable domain, remainder taken from reference TRBV2 and TRBJ1-5, is EPEVTQTPSHQVTQMGQEVILRCVPISNHLYFYWYRQILGQKVEFLVSFYNNEISEKSEIFDDQFSVERPDGSNFTLKIRSTKLEDSAMYFCASRGQSNQPQHFGDGTRLSIL.

The chain carries TRBV2 and TRBJ1-1, with 7 nucleotides matching TRBD1. Germline loops: CDR1 SNHLY, CDR2 FYNNEI. Trimming at V came to 7 bases and at J to 10 bases, leaving 12 bases not matched to a gene. The CDR3 is 13 amino acids. Written as DNA, the CDR3 is TGTGCCAGCACTTCATTCGACAGGGAGCGAGCTTTCTTT. The encoded protein is CASTSFDRERAFF.

This clone was picked up a small number of times. The CDR3 DNA reads TGTGCCAGCAGTTCAGATACGAAATTGGAGACCCAGTACTTC. The encoded protein is CASSSDTKLETQYF. This sequence joins TRBV28 and TRBJ2-5; the D is unclear. The CDR3 has 14 amino acids. Germline V gene sequence: CDR1 MDHEN, CDR2 SYDVKM. Trimming took 4 bases from V and 5 from J, leaving 14 bases between them.

The chain couples TRBV19 to TRBJ2-2; 7 nucleotides agree with TRBD1. The CDR3 covers 14 residues. J was trimmed by 6 bases and V by 6 bases; bases with no gene match: 7. Per the germline V gene, CDR1 is LNHDA and CDR2 is SQIVND (reference sequence). The CDR3 sequence: CASRAQGRAGELFF. Written as DNA, the CDR3 is TGTGCCAGTAGGGCACAGGGGCGAGCCGGGGAGCTGTTTTTT.

The rearrangement joins TRBV4-3 to TRBJ2-3; 11 bases agree with TRBD2. This CDR3 is built from 17 residues. Germline V gives CDR1 LGHNA, CDR2 YSLEER. After removal of 0 bases from V and 4 bases from J, the junction contained 6 bases not matched to a gene. The CDR3 loop reads CASSQEFSGRASDTQYF. CDR3 sequence (DNA): TGCGCCAGCAGCCAAGAATTTAGCGGGAGGGCATCAGATACGCAGTATTTT.

The chain employs TRBV5-1 and TRBJ1-4; no firm D call. With 0 bases removed from V and 3 bases from J, the gap between germline ends came to 9 bases. This CDR3 region has 15 residues. The germline V gene has CDR1 SGHRS and CDR2 YFSETQ. CDR3: CASSLVGVPNEKLFF. The CDR3 DNA reads TGCGCCAGCAGCTTGGTAGGAGTACCTAATGAAAAACTGTTTTTT. Using reference TRBV5-1 and TRBJ1-4 for the parts outside the CDR3, the full variable domain is KAGVTQTPRYLIKTRGQQVTLSCSPISGHRSVSWYQQTPGQGLQFLFEYFSETQRNKGNFPGRFSGRQFSNSRSEMNVSTLELGDSALYLCASSLVGVPNEKLFFGSGTQLSVL.

Comments on this clone: The germline gene is not matched at one end of the junction; a read error may be the cause. The J gene is TRBJ1-3, the V gene TRBV30, with D unresolved. The CDR3 is 12 residues long. CDR1 is GTSNPN and CDR2 is SVGIG in the germline V gene (reference sequence). The CDR3 protein is CAWNRGGNAIYF. DNA for the CDR3: TGTGCCTGGAACCGGGGTGGAAACGCCATATATTTT.

This clone was recorded a few times. The identical CDR3 is also encoded by other nucleotide sequences in the sample. The chain has TRBV5-1 and TRBJ2-5; 7 positions agree with TRBD2. Germline V gene lookup returns CDR1 SGHRS and CDR2 YFSETQ. CDR3 size: 15 residues. V trimming: 0 bases; J trimming: 5 bases; junction bases outside the gene matches: 7. The CDR3 here is CASSLGLAGGETQYF. CDR3 sequence (DNA): TGCGCCAGCAGCTTGGGACTAGCAGGAGGTGAGACCCAGTACTTC.

The chain has TRBV4-2 and TRBJ1-2, with no clear D. Between the trimmed V and J ends, which lost 2 bases and 7 bases, there was a span of 11 bases. CDR3 size: 13 residues. Germline assignment: CDR1 LGHNA and CDR2 YNFKEQ. The CDR3: CASSQQGLGGYTF. The CDR3, as DNA: TGTGCCAGCAGCCAACAAGGGTTGGGTGGCTACACCTTC.

V gene TRBV19 combines with J gene TRBJ2-3; 8 bases map to TRBD2. The V and J ends lost 6 bases and 0 bases, in that order; junction bases with no gene match: 2. The length of the CDR3 is 14 residues. The germline V gene has CDR1 LNHDA and CDR2 SQIVND (reference sequence). The CDR3: CASRTSGSTDTQYF. The CDR3 DNA reads as TGTGCCAGTAGAACTAGCGGAAGCACAGATACGCAGTATTTT.

There are a few counts of this clone. This chain links TRBV7-6 with TRBJ2-5; D is ambiguous. Germline-derived CDR1 and CDR2 are SGHVS and FNYEAQ. Trimming shortened V by 0 bases and J by 5 bases, and 4 bases separated the two germline ends. The CDR3 runs 12 residues. CDR3 residues: CASSLAVETQYF. CDR3 bases: TGTGCCAGCAGCTTAGCGGTTGAGACCCAGTACTTC.

The chain recombines TRBV5-6 with TRBJ1-3; 8 bases fit TRBD1. From germline, CDR1 is SGHDT and CDR2 YYEEEE. The CDR3 runs to 16 residues. The V and J ends lost 2 bases and 1 base, in that order; junction bases with no gene match: 5. CDR3 bases: TGTGCCAGCAGCTTAGGGACAGGATATTCTGGAAACACCATATATTTT. Residues: CASSLGTGYSGNTIYF.

A word on this clone: The sample holds other DNA sequences that translate to the same CDR3. The chain uses TRBV18 and TRBJ2-5, with D unclear. The CDR3 loop spans 13 amino acids. Germline V lookup: CDR1 KGHSH, CDR2 LQKENI. Trimming removed 0 bases at V and 4 bases at J, with 6 bases between. This chain's CDR3 is CASSPPVGETQYF. In nucleotides, the CDR3 is TGTGCCAGCTCACCACCAGTCGGAGAGACCCAGTACTTC.

This rearrangement joins TRBV2 to TRBJ1-5; D remains ambiguous. The CDR3 is 15 amino acids. V was cut by 0 bases and J by 2 bases, with 8 bases left in between. Looked up from germline, CDR1 is SNHLY and CDR2 is FYNNEI. The CDR3 loop is CASSEAGVGNQPQHF. CDR3 sequence (DNA): TGTGCCAGCAGTGAAGCTGGGGTAGGCAATCAGCCCCAGCATTTT.

The chain recombines TRBV6-1 with TRBJ2-2; no clear D gene. The CDR3 consists of 13 residues. CDR1 MNHNS and CDR2 SASEGT come from the germline V gene. Trimming shortened V by 4 bases and J by 4 bases, and 7 bases separated the two germline ends. The CDR3 DNA is TGTGCCAGCAGTGGGACGACCACCGGGGAGCTGTTTTTT. Amino acids: CASSGTTTGELFF.

The rearrangement uses TRBV30 and TRBJ1-5; TRBD1 might be the D (5 bases). The V end lost 3 bases, the J end lost 5 bases, and 17 bases lay between the germline ends. Germline CDR1 GTSNPN, CDR2 SVGIG (reference sequence). The CDR3 loop spans 15 amino acids. The CDR3 sequence is CAWSPRGRGDQPQHF. The CDR3 coding sequence is TGTGCCTGGAGCCCGAGGGGACGGGGAGATCAGCCCCAGCATTTT.